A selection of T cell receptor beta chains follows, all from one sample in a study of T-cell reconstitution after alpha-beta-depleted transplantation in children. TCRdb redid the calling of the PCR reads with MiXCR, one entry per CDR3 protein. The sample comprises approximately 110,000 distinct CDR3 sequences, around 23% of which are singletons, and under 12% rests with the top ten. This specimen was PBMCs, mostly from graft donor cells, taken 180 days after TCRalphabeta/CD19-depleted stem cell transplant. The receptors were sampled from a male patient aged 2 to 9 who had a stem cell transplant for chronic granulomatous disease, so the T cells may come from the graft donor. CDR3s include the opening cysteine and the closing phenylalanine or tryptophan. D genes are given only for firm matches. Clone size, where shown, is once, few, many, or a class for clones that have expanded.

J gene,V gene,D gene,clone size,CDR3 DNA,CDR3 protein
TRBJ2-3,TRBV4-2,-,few,TGTGCCAGCAGCCAAGATAGCGGTGTTGGTACGCAGTATTTT,CASSQDSGVGTQYF
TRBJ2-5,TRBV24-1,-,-,TGTGCCACCAGTCAGGGCCCCAAAGAGACCCAGTACTTC,CATSQGPKETQYF
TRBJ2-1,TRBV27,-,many,TGTGCCAGCAGTCCAAGGGTTTCGTACAATGAGCAGTTCTTC,CASSPRVSYNEQFF
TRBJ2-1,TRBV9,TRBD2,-,TGTGCCAGCAGCCCCGGGACTAGCGGGGGCAATGAGCAGTTCTTC,CASSPGTSGGNEQFF
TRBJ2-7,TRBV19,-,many,TGTGCCAGTAGTATTAGTATTCGGTCTTCCTACGAGCAGTACTTC,CASSISIRSSYEQYF
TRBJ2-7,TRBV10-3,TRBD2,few,TGTGCCATCAGTGAGTCCCCTCGGGGGCTAGCGGGTAGCGAGCAGTACTTC,CAISESPRGLAGSEQYF
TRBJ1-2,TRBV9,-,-,TGTGCCAGCAGCGTAGACGGGTTAGGTGGCTACACCTTC,CASSVDGLGGYTF
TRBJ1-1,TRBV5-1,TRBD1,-,TGCGCCAGCAGCTTTCCACAGGGGAAGGGGACTGAAGCTTTCTTT,CASSFPQGKGTEAFF
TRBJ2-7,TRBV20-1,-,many,TGCAGTGCTAGAGATTGGCAGGCCCCCTACGAGCAGTACTTC,CSARDWQAPYEQYF
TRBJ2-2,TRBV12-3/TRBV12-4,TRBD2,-,TGTGCCAGCACTTTTTACGCGGGAGGTGCGAACACCGGGGAGCTGTTTTTT,CASTFYAGGANTGELFF
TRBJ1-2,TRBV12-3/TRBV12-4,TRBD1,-,TGTGCCAGCAGTTTAAGGACAGGGGACCGCTACACCTTC,CASSLRTGDRYTF
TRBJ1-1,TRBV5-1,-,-,TGCGCCAGCCGAGAGTCGGGGTCACCAAACACTGAAGCTTTCTTT,CASRESGSPNTEAFF
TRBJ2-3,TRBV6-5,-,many,TGTGCCAGCACCCAGGACAGCACAGATACGCAGTATTTT,CASTQDSTDTQYF
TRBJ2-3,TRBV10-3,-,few,TGTGCCATCAGTGGAGGGGCTGATACGCAGTATTTT,CAISGGADTQYF
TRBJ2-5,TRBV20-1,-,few,TGCAGTGCTAGACCCACTAGTTTAGAGACCCAGTACTTC,CSARPTSLETQYF
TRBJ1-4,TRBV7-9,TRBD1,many,TGTGCCAGCAGCGTCGGGACAGCAACTAATGAAAAACTGTTTTTT,CASSVGTATNEKLFF
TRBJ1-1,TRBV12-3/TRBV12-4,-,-,TGTGCCAGCAGTTTTCTTGGACAGACCGAAGCTTTCTTT,CASSFLGQTEAFF
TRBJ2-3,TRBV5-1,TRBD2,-,TGCGCCAGCAGCTCCACCTTCGGAGCGGGAGGTCGCGATACGCAGTATTTT,CASSSTFGAGGRDTQYF
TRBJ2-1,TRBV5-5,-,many,TGTGCCAGCAGCTTGGCGCAGGGACATGAGCAGTTCTTC,CASSLAQGHEQFF
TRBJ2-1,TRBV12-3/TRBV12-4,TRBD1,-,TGTGCCAGCAGGAACAGGGGGAGCTCCTACAATGAGCAGTTCTTC,CASRNRGSSYNEQFF
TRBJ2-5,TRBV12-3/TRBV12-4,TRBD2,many,TGTGCCAGCAGCCCCCGATGGGGGGGCCAAGAGACCCAGTACTTC,CASSPRWGGQETQYF